The text below deals with one TCR beta chain. The antigen is not known. CDR1 is MGHRA and CDR2 is YSYEKL in the germline V gene. CDR3 length: 13 residues. UMI-tagged TRB cDNA libraries were built via 5' RACE. Reanalyzing the 5' RACE reads, TCRdb keeps one entry per CDR3 protein, without DNA. This sample's table has about 40,000 distinct CDR3 sequences. This specimen comes from a study of CXCR3-negative and CXCR3-positive naive CD8 T cells. Overall study results and limits: Upon cryopreservation, CXCR3 expression partially decreased, and most assays used fresh PBMCs.

This chain uses TRBV4-1 with TRBJ2-5. The sequence came from a human donor in good health. Some clones in this sample may be carry-over from other donors' samples. The sample comprised memory CD8+ T cells from blood. CDR3 sequence: CASSQGRQETQYF.